Listed here are 22 T cell receptor beta chains from one sample, sequenced in a study of metastatic and nonmetastatic thyroid tumors. Not a single patient had been given any form of treatment at any point before undergoing thyroid surgery. Using MiXCR, TCRdb re-called clones from the PCR reads. The sample gives 20,000 to 25,000 clones, around a fifth of which show up once; about 12% is in the top ten. Sequences were obtained from tumor tissue. All receptors come from a female donor with papillary thyroid cancer or a benign thyroid nodule (not recorded which). Some clones in this sample may be carry-over from other donors' samples.

This chain uses TRBV3-1 with TRBJ2-7, with D possibly being TRBD1 (6 bases). CDR3 length: 13 residues. Trimming cost V 4 bases and J 10 bases, with 17 bases left between them. Germline loops: CDR1 LGHDT, CDR2 YNNKEL (reference sequence). The DNA for the CDR3 is TGTGCCAGCAGCCCGTGGGGCAGGGGTCTACAGTACTTC. This gives the protein CASSPWGRGLQYF.

This clone occurred many times. The chain uses TRBV9 and TRBJ2-3; 7 bases agree with TRBD2. The CDR3 sequence is 16 residues long. Looked up from germline, CDR1 is SGDLS and CDR2 is YYNGEE. The V and J ends lost 4 bases and 6 bases, in that order; junction bases with no gene match: 14. The CDR3 bases are TGTGCCAGCAGCTACCTGGGGGGGAAAACGATGGATACGCAGTATTTT. It translates to CASSYLGGKTMDTQYF.

The V and J genes are TRBV10-1 and TRBJ2-2, with D possibly TRBD2 on 5 matching bases. The CDR3 runs 15 residues. Trimming pared 4 bases from V and 1 base from J, leaving 10 bases between. Germline CDR1 WNHNN, CDR2 SYGVQD (reference sequence). The CDR3 nucleotides read TGCGCCAGCAGTGCGGAGCGGATGAACACCGGGGAGCTGTTTTTT. The encoded protein is CASSAERMNTGELFF.

This clone was detected only a few times. The CDR3: CASSLMGVGGREQYF. CDR3 bases: TGTGCCAGCAGCTTAATGGGGGTCGGGGGTCGTGAGCAGTACTTC. The rearrangement joins TRBV11-1 to TRBJ2-7, with a possible D match to TRBD2 (6 bases). Germline CDR1 SGHAT, CDR2 FQDESV (reference sequence). The V and J ends lost 2 bases and 7 bases respectively, with 18 bases between them. The CDR3 loop spans 15 amino acids.

J is TRBJ2-2 and V is TRBV5-1; no clear D. This CDR3 region has 11 residues. With 5 bases removed from V and 8 bases from J, the gap between germline ends came to 7 bases. The germline V gene has CDR1 SGHRS and CDR2 YFSETQ. The CDR3 nucleotides read TGCGCCAGCAGTCGCGGTGGGGAGCTGTTTTTT. Translating gives CASSRGGELFF.

This clone was detected only a few times. The chain links TRBV6-1 to TRBJ2-1, with 8 bases that match TRBD2. V lost 8 bases to trimming and J lost 11 bases; unmatched junction nucleotides: 11. The germline V gene has CDR1 MNHNS and CDR2 SASEGT. This CDR3 has 13 residues. This chain's CDR3 is CASSTGGAGQQFF. The CDR3 DNA reads as TGTGCCAGCTCCACCGGGGGGGCAGGGCAGCAGTTCTTC.

This clone ranks as medium-sized (0.01 to 0.1%). The gene calls are TRBV4-1 and TRBJ1-5; D possibly corresponds to TRBD1 (6 bases). This CDR3 region has 16 residues. Trimming took off 2 bases at V and 0 bases at J, with 11 bases between the two ends. Germline CDR1 MGHRA, CDR2 YSYEKL. The CDR3 bases are TGCGCCAGCAGCCAAACGGACAGAAATAGCAATCAGCCCCAGCATTTT. Translating it yields CASSQTDRNSNQPQHF.

In this sample, this clone turned up many times. This chain joins TRBV27 and TRBJ2-5; the match to TRBD1 covers 8 bases. Germline V gene data show CDR1 as MNHEY and CDR2 as SMNVEV (reference sequence). J gave up 4 bases and V 7 bases, and 14 bases lay outside the gene matches. The CDR3 runs 16 residues. The CDR3 nucleotides are TGTGCCAGCATCATTCCCTGGTCCGGGACAGGAGAGACCCAGTACTTC. Residues: CASIIPWSGTGETQYF.

J is TRBJ2-7 and V is TRBV5-1; 9 positions agree with TRBD2. The length of the CDR3 is 16 residues. The V segment lost 1 base and the J segment 5 bases; nucleotides outside the gene matches: 10. CDR1 is SGHRS, CDR2 YFSETQ, per germline. The CDR3 bases are TGCGCCAGCAGCTTGTTGGTAGCGGGAGAATCCCACGAGCAGTACTTC. Translating gives CASSLLVAGESHEQYF. The variable domain in full, with the rest retrieved from reference TRBV5-1 and TRBJ2-7, is KAGVTQTPRYLIKTRGQQVTLSCSPISGHRSVSWYQQTPGQGLQFLFEYFSETQRNKGNFPGRFSGRQFSNSRSEMNVSTLELGDSALYLCASSLLVAGESHEQYFGPGTRLTVT.

The V gene is TRBV20-1, the J gene TRBJ2-7; D perhaps matches TRBD1 (5 bases). Trimming cost V 3 bases and J 1 base, with 19 bases left between them. The CDR3 is made up of 16 amino acids. Germline-derived CDR1 and CDR2 are DFQATT and SNEGSKA (reference sequence). The CDR3 DNA sequence: TGCAGTGCTAGGCCCCTCTTTGGGGCCGTATCCTACGAGCAGTACTTC. Protein: CSARPLFGAVSYEQYF.

This chain joins TRBV30 and TRBJ1-5; tentative D call: TRBD1 (5 bases). The V gene lost 3 bases and the J gene lost 4 bases, with 16 bases spanning the gap. The length of the CDR3 is 15 residues. The germline V gene has CDR1 GTSNPN and CDR2 SVGIG (reference sequence). The CDR3 sequence is CAWRNPRGANQPQHF. The CDR3 nucleotides read TGTGCCTGGAGGAATCCTCGTGGGGCGAATCAGCCCCAGCATTTT.

This clone was observed a handful of times. Germline is not matched at one junction end, which may reflect a read error. The rearrangement links TRBV2 to TRBJ2-7; unclear D gene. The germline gives CDR1 SNHLY, CDR2 FYNNEI. This CDR3 comprises 14 residues. CDR3: CSSSELNLSYDQYF. The CDR3 DNA is TGTTCCAGCAGTGAGCTGAATCTCTCCTACGATCAGTACTTC.

A note on this clone: One end of the junction is discordant with germline, which a read error may explain. The chain joins TRBV5-1 to TRBJ1-2; 7 bases fit TRBD1. From germline, CDR1 is SGHRS and CDR2 YFSETQ. The CDR3 spans 15 residues. The CDR3 region has the DNA TGCGCTAGCAATGGGGGACAGCGGAATAACTATGGCTACACCTTC. Its translation: CASNGGQRNNYGYTF.

This clone was found a few times. The CDR3 loop reads CASSLVAGGSYNEQFF. The CDR3 bases are TGTGCCAGCAGCTTAGTAGCGGGAGGCTCCTACAATGAGCAGTTCTTC. The V call is TRBV7-8, the J call TRBJ2-1; 10 nucleotides line up with TRBD2. There are 16 residues in the CDR3. Germline values: CDR1 SGHVS, CDR2 FQNEAQ. With 1 base clipped from V and 0 bases from J, the junction kept 0 bases outside the gene matches.

At least ten counts were recorded for this clone. The chain employs TRBV28 and TRBJ2-1, with no clear D. With 4 bases removed from V and 14 bases from J, the gap between germline ends came to 15 bases. Germline lookup yields CDR1 MDHEN and CDR2 SYDVKM. The CDR3 length is 12 residues. The CDR3 DNA reads TGTGCCAGCAGTTCCAACGTCGCCCCGAAGTTCTTC. It encodes CASSSNVAPKFF.

This clone was picked up a small number of times. The V gene is TRBV6-2 or TRBV6-3, the J gene TRBJ2-7; D gene uncertain. Germline V lookup: CDR1 MNHEY, CDR2 SVGEGT. Deletions cut 8 bases from V and 7 bases from J, with 9 bases between. CDR3 length: 10 amino acids. The CDR3 DNA reads TGTGCCAGCGGATTTCGGGAGCAGTACTTC. It is translated as CASGFREQYF.

V usage is TRBV28 and J usage is TRBJ1-5; D is undetermined. The V gene's germline CDR1 is MDHEN and CDR2 SYDVKM. The CDR3 covers 15 residues. V lost 1 base, J lost 1 base, and 8 bases lay in between. CDR3 sequence reads: CASSLFLGSNQPQHF. CDR3 nucleotide sequence: TGTGCCAGCAGTTTATTTCTAGGGAGCAATCAGCCCCAGCATTTT.

This clone was found many times. The rearrangement links TRBV4-2 to TRBJ2-1; D gene unclear. The V end lost 0 bases, the J end lost 0 bases, and 15 bases lay between the germline ends. Germline V gene data show CDR1 as LGHNA and CDR2 as YNFKEQ. This CDR3 has 18 amino acids. CDR3 DNA sequence: TGTGCCAGCAGCCAAGAGGGCGGAGCCGGGTCCTCCTACAATGAGCAGTTCTTC. Protein product: CASSQEGGAGSSYNEQFF.

This clone was found many times. V gene TRBV10-3 combines with J gene TRBJ2-5; TRBD2 is a possible D gene (5 bases). CDR1 ENHRY and CDR2 SYGVKD come from the germline V gene. Trimming pared 4 bases from V and 2 bases from J, leaving 11 bases between. The CDR3 is 14 amino acids. In nucleotides, the CDR3 is TGTGCCATCAGTGCTGGACGGACTCAAGAGACCCAGTACTTC. Translating it yields CAISAGRTQETQYF.

This clone was counted only a few times. The gene calls are TRBV6-1 and TRBJ1-4; 8 nucleotides match TRBD1. Germline trimming cut 0 bases from V and 10 bases from J; bases unmatched to any gene: 1. Germline V gives CDR1 MNHNS, CDR2 SASEGT. There are 13 residues in the CDR3. This CDR3 reads CASSEAGQVKLFF. DNA for the CDR3: TGTGCCAGCAGTGAAGCGGGACAGGTAAAACTGTTTTTT.

This sequence joins TRBV12-3 or TRBV12-4 and TRBJ1-3; D is undetermined. The ends were cut back, 4 bases at V and 1 base at J, with 5 bases in the middle. This CDR3 spans 13 amino acids. The CDR3 sequence: CASSWASGNTIYF. In DNA, the CDR3 is TGTGCCAGCAGTTGGGCGTCTGGAAACACCATATATTTT.

Points on this clone: Likely a read error: the CDR3 ends without its conserved phenylalanine or tryptophan. This chain joins TRBV7-6 and TRBJ1-1, with TRBD1 matching over 8 bases. Germline-derived CDR1 and CDR2 are SGHVS and FNYEAQ. The CDR3 has 16 residues. Trimming cost V 7 bases and J 0 bases; bases outside gene matches: 10. The CDR3 coding sequence is TGTGCCAGCAACTCTCAGGGGGCAGGGATGAACACTGAAGCTTTCCTT. Translated: CASNSQGAGMNTEAFL.